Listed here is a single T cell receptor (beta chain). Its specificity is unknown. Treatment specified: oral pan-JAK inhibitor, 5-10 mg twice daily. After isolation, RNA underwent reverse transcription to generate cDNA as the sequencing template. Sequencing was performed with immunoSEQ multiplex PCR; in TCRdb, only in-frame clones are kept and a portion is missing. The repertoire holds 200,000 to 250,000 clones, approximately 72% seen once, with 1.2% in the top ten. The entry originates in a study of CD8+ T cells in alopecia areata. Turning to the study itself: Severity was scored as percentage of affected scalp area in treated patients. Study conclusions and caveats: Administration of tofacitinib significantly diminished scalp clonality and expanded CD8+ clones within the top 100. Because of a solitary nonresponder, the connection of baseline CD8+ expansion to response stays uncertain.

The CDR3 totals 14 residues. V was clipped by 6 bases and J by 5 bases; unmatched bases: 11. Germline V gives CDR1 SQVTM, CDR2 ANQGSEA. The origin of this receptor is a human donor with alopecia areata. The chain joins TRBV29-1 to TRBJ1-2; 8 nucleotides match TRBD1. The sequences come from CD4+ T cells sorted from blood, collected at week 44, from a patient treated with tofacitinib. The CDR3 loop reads CSVTTDRANYGYTF. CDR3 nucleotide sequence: TGCAGCGTAACCACGGACAGGGCCAATTATGGCTACACCTTC.